This T cell receptor (beta chain) came from a study of cytomegalovirus exposure and HLA in healthy donors (dated by TCRdb to between 2016 and 2019). Regarding the study in general: According to a later analysis, one platform produced both the approximately 110 validation repertoires and the roughly 640 repertoires of the first cohort. To predict cytomegalovirus infection status, the study combined high-throughput TCR immunosequencing, statistical association of individual TCRs with disease status, and machine learning. A separate validation cohort of about 110 different subjects was used in addition to the approximately 700-subject first cohort. The study aimed to test whether cataloging public T cell receptors could reveal signatures of past pathogen exposure. On the study overall, not on this receptor specifically: All 110 or so repertoires were used to score co-occurrence in the validation cohort in a later analysis, because that analysis had no HLA typing for the cohort. A few of the identified cytomegalovirus-associated TCR beta chains were confirmed in vitro to be specific for cytomegalovirus antigens. The classifier was reported to diagnose cytomegalovirus status with high specificity and sensitivity in both the original and validation cohorts. Subsequent analysis determined that TCRs grouped into clusters in the first cohort also showed a tendency toward co-occurrence across the 120 or so validation repertoires, and 94% of cluster scores exceeded 0. A total of 150 to 200 TCR beta chains were listed by the study as associated with cytomegalovirus. The authors suggested that the approach could potentially be generalized to other disease states and immunological phenotypes. Most TCR sequences were seen in very few donors, while some public TCRs were found in many individuals.

The donors belonged to the validation cohort of over a hundred subjects, which was separate from the approximately 700-subject first cohort. Library creation used the immunoSEQ multiplex PCR assay. The authors processed their data as follows. To diagnose cytomegalovirus status from the catalog of TCR beta chain sequences, a statistical classification framework was built. The immuneACCESS repertoire file appears here via TCRdb, limited to in-frame rearrangements. These files lack a portion of the clones; in checked studies, under half of the deficit traces to unresolved V genes, and the cause of the others is not known. V and J calls and clone size are given by that table; D and trimming were obtained from the DNA. This sample gives about 200,000 clones in total; roughly 85% of them show up just once. 4.5% to 6% of the sample comes from the top ten. The CDR3, from cysteine to phenylalanine, totals 11 residues. This entry keeps only the CDR3 DNA: 33 bases, framed from base 1. V and J lose 4 bases and 4 bases, and a span of 5 bases separates them. The CDR1 and CDR2 encoded by the germline V gene are MDHEN and SYDVKM.

Concerning this clone: This clone's antigen is unknown. No clone much larger than this one lies a single base away; base qualities are absent.

Sequencing was performed on PBMCs. The TCR sequence derives from a woman between 18 and 30 years old in good health and CMV-seronegative. The sequence is built from TRBV28 and TRBJ2-7; the D gene lacks a confident call. The CDR3 region reads CASSWVYEQYF. The DNA reads TGTGCCAGCAGTTGGGTTTACGAGCAGTACTTC.